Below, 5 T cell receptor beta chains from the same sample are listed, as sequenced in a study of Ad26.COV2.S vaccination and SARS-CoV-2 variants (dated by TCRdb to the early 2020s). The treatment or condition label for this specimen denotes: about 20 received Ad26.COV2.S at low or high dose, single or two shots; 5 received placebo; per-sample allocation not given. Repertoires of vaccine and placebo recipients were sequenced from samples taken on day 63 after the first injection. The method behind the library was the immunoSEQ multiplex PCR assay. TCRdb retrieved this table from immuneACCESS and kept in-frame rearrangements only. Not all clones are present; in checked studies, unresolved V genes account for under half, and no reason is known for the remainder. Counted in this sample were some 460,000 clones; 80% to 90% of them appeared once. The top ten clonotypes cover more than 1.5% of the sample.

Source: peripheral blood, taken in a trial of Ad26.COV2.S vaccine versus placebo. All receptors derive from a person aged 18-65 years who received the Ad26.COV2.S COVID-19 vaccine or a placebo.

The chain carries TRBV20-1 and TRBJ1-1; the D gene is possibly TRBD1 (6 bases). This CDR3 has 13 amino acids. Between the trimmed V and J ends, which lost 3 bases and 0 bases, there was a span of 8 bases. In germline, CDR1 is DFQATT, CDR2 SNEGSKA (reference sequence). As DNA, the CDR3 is TGCAGTGCTAGTGGACAGATGAACACTGAAGCTTTCTTT. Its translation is CSASGQMNTEAFF.

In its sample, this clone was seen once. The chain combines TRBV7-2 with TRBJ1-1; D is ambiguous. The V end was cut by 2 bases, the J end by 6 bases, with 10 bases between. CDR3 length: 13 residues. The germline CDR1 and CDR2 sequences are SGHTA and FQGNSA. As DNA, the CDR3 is TGTGCCAGCAGCTTAAAAGGTGGACCTGAAGCTTTCTTT. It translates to CASSLKGGPEAFF. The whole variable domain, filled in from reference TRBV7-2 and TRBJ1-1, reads GAGVSQSPSNKVTEKGKDVELRCDPISGHTALYWYRQSLGQGLEFLIYFQGNSAPDKSGLPSDRFSAERTGGSVSTLTIQRTQQEDSAVYLCASSLKGGPEAFFGQGTRLTVV.

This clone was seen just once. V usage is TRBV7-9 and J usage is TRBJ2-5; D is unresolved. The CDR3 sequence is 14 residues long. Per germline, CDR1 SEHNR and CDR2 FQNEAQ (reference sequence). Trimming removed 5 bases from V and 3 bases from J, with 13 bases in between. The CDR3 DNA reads TGTGCCAGCAGCCCACCCCCCCCCAAAGAGACCCAGTACTTC. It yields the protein CASSPPPPKETQYF. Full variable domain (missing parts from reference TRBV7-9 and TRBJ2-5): DTGVSQNPRHKITKRGQNVTFRCDPISEHNRLYWYRQTLGQGPEFLTYFQNEAQLEKSRLLSDRFSAERPKGSFSTLEIQRTEQGDSAMYLCASSPPPPKETQYFGPGTRLLVL.

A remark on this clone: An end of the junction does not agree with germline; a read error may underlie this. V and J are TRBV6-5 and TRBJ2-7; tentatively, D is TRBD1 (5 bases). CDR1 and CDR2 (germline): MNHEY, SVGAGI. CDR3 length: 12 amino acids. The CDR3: CASSYSGREQYF. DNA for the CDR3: TGTGCCAGCAGCTACTCAGGGCGGGAGCAGTACTTC.

The CDR3, as DNA: TGTGCCTGGAGGGGTACGCTAGGGTACGAGCAGTACTTC. This translates into CAWRGTLGYEQYF. The chain employs TRBV30 and TRBJ2-7; D not resolved. Germline CDR1 reads GTSNPN; CDR2 reads SVGIG (reference sequence). The CDR3 contains 13 residues. Trimming pared 3 bases from V and 4 bases from J, leaving 13 bases between.